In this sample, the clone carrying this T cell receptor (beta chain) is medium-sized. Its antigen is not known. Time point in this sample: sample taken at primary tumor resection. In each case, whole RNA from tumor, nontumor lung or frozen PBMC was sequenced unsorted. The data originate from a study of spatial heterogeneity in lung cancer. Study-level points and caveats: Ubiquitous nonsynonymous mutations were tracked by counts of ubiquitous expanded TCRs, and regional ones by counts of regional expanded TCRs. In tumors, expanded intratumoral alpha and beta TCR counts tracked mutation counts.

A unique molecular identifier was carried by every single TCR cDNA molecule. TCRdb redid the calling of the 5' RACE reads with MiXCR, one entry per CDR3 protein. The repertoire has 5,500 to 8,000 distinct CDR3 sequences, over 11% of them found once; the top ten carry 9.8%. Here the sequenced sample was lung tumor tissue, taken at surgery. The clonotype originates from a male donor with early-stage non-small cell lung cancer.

CDR3 amino acids: CSVRHSSTDTQYF. The DNA for the CDR3 is TGCAGCGTTCGACACTCCAGCACAGATACGCAGTATTTT. The rearrangement joins TRBV29-1 to TRBJ2-3; D remains ambiguous. CDR3 size: 13 residues. Germline CDR1 is SQVTM and CDR2 is ANQGSEA. The V end lost 5 bases, the J end lost 0 bases, and 9 bases lay between the germline ends.